The rows below give T cell receptor beta chains drawn from one sample of a study of T-cell reconstitution after alpha-beta-depleted transplantation in children. One entry per CDR3 protein results from TCRdb running MiXCR on the PCR reads. This sample has approximately 510,000 distinct CDR3 sequences, with around 18% found just once. Sequencing was performed on PBMCs from the stem cell graft donor, taken from the stem cell graft. The receptors originated from a human donor who donated a stem cell graft to a child with acute lymphoblastic leukemia. CDR3s include the opening cysteine and the closing phenylalanine or tryptophan. The order of the fields is J gene, V gene, clone size, D gene, CDR3 protein, CDR3 DNA. A D gene is named only where the DNA matches it firmly. A row's size may be missing; if present it is once, few, many or a size class.

>TRBJ2-2|TRBV4-1|few|TRBD2
CASSPLSGSGTGELFF
TGCGCCAGCAGCCCCCTCAGCGGGAGCGGCACCGGGGAGCTGTTTTTT
>TRBJ2-3|TRBV2|NA|NA
CASSENVASKDTQYF
TGTGCCAGCAGTGAAAACGTCGCATCCAAAGATACGCAGTATTTT
>TRBJ2-1|TRBV5-1|NA|TRBD2
CASSLSGSVNEQFF
TGCGCCAGCAGTCTAAGCGGGAGCGTCAATGAGCAGTTCTTC
>TRBJ2-7|TRBV29-1|NA|TRBD1
CSVAGTGPDEQYF
TGCAGCGTTGCCGGGACAGGGCCTGACGAGCAGTACTTC
>TRBJ2-5|TRBV6-1|NA|TRBD2
CASSETGLVSQETQYF
TGTGCCAGCAGTGAAACCGGACTAGTTTCCCAAGAGACCCAGTACTTC
>TRBJ1-1|TRBV24-1|NA|TRBD1
CATSEGDSRAFF
TGTGCCACCAGTGAGGGGGACAGTCGAGCTTTCTTT
>TRBJ1-2|TRBV7-9|few|NA
CASSLAPGANNYGYTF
TGTGCCAGCAGCTTAGCTCCAGGCGCAAACAACTATGGCTACACCTTC
>TRBJ2-7|TRBV6-2/TRBV6-3|few|NA
CASSSRTTVAYEQYF
TGTGCCAGCAGTAGCCGTACGACGGTCGCCTACGAGCAGTACTTC
>TRBJ2-6|TRBV11-2|few|NA
CASSLWGTGANVLTF
TGTGCCAGCAGCTTGTGGGGAACTGGGGCCAACGTCCTGACTTTC
>TRBJ2-2|TRBV20-1|NA|TRBD1
CSVGTGFTGELFF
TGCAGTGTCGGGACAGGGTTCACCGGGGAGCTGTTTTTT
>TRBJ2-5|TRBV20-1|NA|NA
CSASWQQEAQYF
TGCAGTGCTAGCTGGCAGCAAGAGGCCCAGTACTTC
>TRBJ2-7|TRBV5-1|NA|NA
CASSLGRGTTDYEQYF
TGCGCCAGCAGCTTGGGCCGCGGGACAACAGACTACGAGCAGTACTTC
>TRBJ2-7|TRBV20-1|few|NA
CSARDTISGEQYF
TGCAGTGCTAGAGATACGATTTCGGGAGAGCAGTACTTC
>TRBJ2-2|TRBV19|NA|NA
CASSGRENTGELFF
TGTGCCAGTAGTGGACGGGAGAACACCGGGGAGCTGTTTTTT
>TRBJ2-7|TRBV7-9|NA|TRBD2
CASSSAGGGREQYF
TGTGCCAGCAGCTCAGCGGGAGGCGGGAGGGAGCAGTACTTC
>TRBJ2-1|TRBV29-1|NA|TRBD2
CSVEDLLAGDNEQFF
TGCAGCGTTGAAGATCTACTAGCGGGAGACAATGAGCAGTTCTTC
>TRBJ2-1|TRBV15|NA|TRBD2
CATSTQREVGEQFF
TGTGCCACCAGCACACAGCGGGAGGTTGGGGAGCAGTTCTTC
>TRBJ1-2|TRBV29-1|NA|NA
CSVEGYSPGIYGYTF
TGCAGCGTTGAGGGGTACTCCCCAGGGATCTATGGCTACACCTTC
>TRBJ2-7|TRBV2|NA|TRBD2
CASSGTSGAYEQYF
TGTGCCAGCAGTGGGACTAGCGGGGCCTACGAGCAGTACTTC
>TRBJ2-1|TRBV27|NA|TRBD1
CASSSGTGGGNEQFF
TGTGCCAGCAGTTCCGGGACAGGGGGTGGCAATGAGCAGTTCTTC
>TRBJ2-3|TRBV7-9|many|NA
CASCLGSTDTQYF
TGTGCCAGCTGCTTGGGGTCCACAGATACGCAGTATTTT
>TRBJ1-5|TRBV18|NA|NA
CASSSVVAYSNQPQHF
TGTGCCAGCTCGTCAGTCGTAGCGTATAGCAATCAGCCCCAGCATTTT
>TRBJ2-7|TRBV6-5|NA|NA
CASSYGRNYYEQYF
TGTGCCAGCAGTTACGGCAGGAACTACTACGAGCAGTACTTC
>TRBJ1-5|TRBV2|NA|NA
CASRRGNQPQHF
TGTGCCAGCAGGCGGGGTAATCAGCCCCAGCATTTT
>TRBJ2-1|TRBV5-5|NA|TRBD1
CASRLTGPNEQFF
TGTGCCAGCAGGCTGACAGGGCCCAATGAGCAGTTCTTC
>TRBJ2-5|TRBV11-3|once|NA
CASSSGEAEAGETQYF
TGTGCCAGCAGCTCGGGGGAGGCTGAGGCGGGAGAGACCCAGTACTTC
>TRBJ1-2|TRBV27|NA|NA
CATVDPRGPYGYTF
TGTGCCACAGTGGACCCGAGGGGCCCCTATGGCTACACCTTC
>TRBJ1-2|TRBV5-1|NA|TRBD1
CASSPSTGGASNGYTF
TGCGCCAGCAGCCCCTCCACAGGGGGCGCATCGAATGGCTACACCTTC
>TRBJ2-7|TRBV6-2/TRBV6-3|few|TRBD2
CASSYSKTSGRAPYEQYF
TGTGCCAGCAGTTACTCGAAGACTAGCGGGAGGGCCCCGTACGAGCAGTACTTC
>TRBJ1-2|TRBV5-1|many|NA
CASSLSGRTNYGYTF
TGCGCCAGCAGCTTGTCTGGCAGGACTAACTATGGCTACACCTTC
>TRBJ2-3|TRBV6-5|few|NA
CASSYSDPRGTDTQYF
TGTGCCAGCAGTTACTCGGACCCGAGGGGCACAGATACGCAGTATTTT
>TRBJ1-4|TRBV7-8|NA|NA
CASSSSRWPFNEKLFF
TGTGCCAGCAGCTCCTCCCGGTGGCCCTTTAATGAAAAACTGTTTTTT
>TRBJ2-7|TRBV7-9|NA|TRBD2
CASTQRAGAGEQYF
TGTGCCAGCACCCAAAGGGCGGGAGCTGGCGAGCAGTACTTC
>TRBJ2-1|TRBV28|many|NA
CASSFGGRDSYNEQFF
TGTGCCAGCAGTTTTGGAGGCAGGGATTCCTACAATGAGCAGTTCTTC
>TRBJ2-3|TRBV7-8|NA|TRBD2
CASSLAGGDTDTQYF
TGTGCCAGCAGCTTAGCGGGAGGGGACACAGATACGCAGTATTTT
>TRBJ1-5|TRBV12-3/TRBV12-4|few|NA
CASSLGLQVDQPQHF
TGTGCCAGCAGTTTAGGTCTTCAGGTGGATCAGCCCCAGCATTTT
>TRBJ2-5|TRBV10-2|few|TRBD2
CASSASGNSGRALF
TGCGCCAGCAGTGCCTCGGGGAATAGCGGGAGGGCCTTATTC
>TRBJ1-4|TRBV9|NA|TRBD1
CASSPRPGTGEKLFF
TGTGCCAGCAGCCCCCGACCCGGGACAGGGGAAAAACTGTTTTTT
>TRBJ2-1|TRBV9|NA|NA
CASSSQWQGGVNEQFF
TGTGCCAGCAGCTCCCAGTGGCAGGGCGGGGTCAATGAGCAGTTCTTC
>TRBJ2-1|TRBV11-2|few|NA
CASSYGWATYNEQFF
TGTGCCAGCAGCTATGGGTGGGCCACCTACAATGAGCAGTTCTTC
>TRBJ2-1|TRBV4-1|once|TRBD2
CASSQVTPGTSGAIEQFF
TGCGCCAGCAGCCAAGTCACTCCCGGGACTAGTGGAGCCATTGAGCAGTTCTTC
>TRBJ1-1|TRBV6-5|NA|NA
CASSDRSYAGTEAFF
TGTGCCAGCAGTGACCGCAGTTATGCGGGCACTGAAGCTTTCTTT
>TRBJ1-4|TRBV6-2/TRBV6-3|few|NA
CASSYAYEKLFF
TGTGCCAGCAGTTACGCCTATGAAAAACTGTTTTTT
>TRBJ1-5|TRBV2|NA|NA
CASSFTGSNQPQHF
TGTGCCAGCAGCTTTACAGGGAGCAATCAGCCCCAGCATTTT
>TRBJ2-5|TRBV12-3/TRBV12-4|few|NA
CASSFGGGLETQYF
TGTGCCAGCAGTTTCGGCGGGGGCCTTGAGACCCAGTACTTC
>TRBJ2-7|TRBV4-1|few|TRBD2
CASSQDPRGTTIYEQYF
TGCGCCAGCAGCCAAGATCCGCGAGGGACTACAATTTACGAGCAGTACTTC
>TRBJ1-1|TRBV19|NA|NA
CASSIGPTEAFF
TGTGCCAGTAGTATAGGGCCGACTGAAGCTTTCTTT
>TRBJ2-3|TRBV4-1|NA|TRBD1
CASSLGQASPDTQYF
TGCGCCAGCAGCCTAGGACAGGCTTCCCCAGATACGCAGTATTTT
>TRBJ2-7|TRBV6-1|NA|NA
CASSASSFPELYEQYF
TGTGCCAGCAGTGCCTCCTCGTTCCCAGAGCTTTACGAGCAGTACTTC
>TRBJ2-2|TRBV5-1|few|TRBD2
CASSPGLVGNTGELFF
TGCGCCAGCAGCCCCGGACTAGTTGGTAACACCGGGGAGCTGTTTTTT
>TRBJ1-5|TRBV20-1|few|NA
CSARRTGSNQPQHF
TGCAGTGCTAGAAGGACGGGTAGCAATCAGCCCCAGCATTTT
>TRBJ1-4|TRBV12-3/TRBV12-4|few|NA
CASSLELQGWEKLFF
TGTGCCAGCAGTTTAGAGCTCCAGGGGTGGGAAAAACTGTTTTTT
>TRBJ2-3|TRBV3-1|few|NA
CASSQWYSGISDTQYF
TGTGCCAGCAGCCAATGGTACAGTGGGATTTCGGATACGCAGTATTTT